The T cell receptor beta chain under discussion was sequenced for a study of immune evolution from preneoplasia to lung adenocarcinoma. Libraries were prepared by immunoSEQ multiplex PCR; TCRdb keeps only in-frame clonotypes and omits some of them. This table holds roughly 10,000 clones, 70% to 80% found once. Germline assignment: CDR1 MDHEN and CDR2 SYDVKM. The CDR3 runs to 12 residues. The V end was cut by 2 bases, the J end by 4 bases, with 5 bases between. The clonotype originates from a donor older than 65 with lung adenocarcinoma. Sequencing was carried out using FFPE minimally invasive lung adenocarcinoma tissue. The chain joins TRBV28 to TRBJ1-2; D call uncertain. CDR3 sequence (DNA): TGTGCCAGCAGTTTAGGTGTCTATGGCTACACCTTC. Translated, it gives CASSLGVYGYTF.